What follows are 28 T cell receptor beta chains derived from one specimen sequenced in a study of cytomegalovirus exposure and HLA in healthy donors. The PCR had 60 Vbeta and 13 Jbeta primers. The method was immunoSEQ multiplex PCR; TCRdb's version includes in-frame clones alone and lacks a portion of them. The ten most abundant clones cover approximately 7.5% of a sample with some 70,000 clones. Sequenced sample: PBMCs. Receptors were obtained from a female donor in good health and CMV-seropositive.

This chain links TRBV29-1 with TRBJ2-5; TRBD2 matches 14 bases. The germline V gene encodes CDR1 SQVTM and CDR2 ANQGSEA. The J segment lost 5 bases and the V segment lost 7 bases, leaving 6 bases of the junction unmatched. The CDR3 is 14 amino acids. CDR3 residues: CSGRLAGGQETQYF. The DNA for the CDR3 is TGCAGCGGGAGACTAGCGGGGGGGCAGGAGACCCAGTACTTC.

The V and J genes are TRBV5-1 and TRBJ1-1, with TRBD1 identical over 10 bases. The V and J ends lost 4 bases and 6 bases, in that order; junction bases with no gene match: 15. The CDR3 runs to 17 residues. In germline, CDR1 is SGHRS, CDR2 YFSETQ. The CDR3 DNA sequence: TGCGCCAGCAGCCCCCCGACAGGGGGCGTATATAGGCCTGAAGCTTTCTTT. As protein: CASSPPTGGVYRPEAFF. The full variable domain, with the rest looked up from reference TRBV5-1 and TRBJ1-1, is KAGVTQTPRYLIKTRGQQVTLSCSPISGHRSVSWYQQTPGQGLQFLFEYFSETQRNKGNFPGRFSGRQFSNSRSEMNVSTLELGDSALYLCASSPPTGGVYRPEAFFGQGTRLTVV.

This chain joins TRBV6-6 and TRBJ2-7; D is perhaps TRBD1 (5 bases). The CDR3 loop spans 14 amino acids. The germline V gene encodes CDR1 MNHNY and CDR2 SVGAGI (reference sequence). V was trimmed by 6 bases and J by 2 bases, leaving 14 bases between them. CDR3 sequence: CASSQGPGPYEQYF. Here the CDR3 DNA reads TGTGCCAGCAGCCAGGGTCCCGGGCCCTACGAGCAGTACTTC.

As for this clone: Compared with germline, one end of the junction differs, possibly owing to a read error. The chain couples TRBV7-7 to TRBJ2-1, with TRBD2 identical over 10 bases. Germline CDR1 reads SSHAT; CDR2 reads FNYEAQ (reference sequence). The CDR3 runs 14 residues. The CDR3 DNA reads TGTGCTAGCAGCCCTAGCGGGGGCTACAATGAGCAGTTCTTC. Its translation: CASSPSGGYNEQFF.

V and J are TRBV5-1 and TRBJ1-2; possibly TRBD1 for D (6 bases). Per the germline V gene, CDR1 is SGHRS and CDR2 is YFSETQ. Trimming pared 4 bases from V and 4 bases from J, leaving 17 bases between. This CDR3 is built from 15 residues. The CDR3 is CASSPDPTGSYGYTF. The CDR3 nucleotides read TGCGCCAGCAGCCCGGACCCGACAGGCTCCTATGGCTACACCTTC.

V usage is TRBV13 and J usage is TRBJ2-3, with 10 bases lining up with TRBD2. J lost 0 bases, V lost 0 bases, and 6 bases had no gene match. Germline V gene data show CDR1 as PRHDT and CDR2 as FYEKMQ (reference sequence). The CDR3 loop spans 18 amino acids. The CDR3 DNA follows: TGTGCCAGCAGCTTAGGCGGGGCTAGCGGGGGCAGCACAGATACGCAGTATTTT. This codes for CASSLGGASGGSTDTQYF. The full variable domain, with the rest looked up from reference TRBV13 and TRBJ2-3, is AAGVIQSPRHLIKEKRETATLKCYPIPRHDTVYWYQQGPGQDPQFLISFYEKMQSDKGSIPDRFSAQQFSDYHSELNMSSLELGDSALYFCASSLGGASGGSTDTQYFGPGTRLTVL.

The V gene is TRBV9, the J gene TRBJ2-1; weak D call: TRBD2 (5 bases). The CDR3 covers 13 residues. V was trimmed by 6 bases and J by 2 bases, leaving 9 bases between them. Germline V gene sequence: CDR1 SGDLS, CDR2 YYNGEE. The CDR3 loop reads CASTPGAYNEQFF. CDR3 DNA sequence: TGTGCCAGCACCCCCGGGGCCTACAATGAGCAGTTCTTC.

The rearrangement uses TRBV5-1 and TRBJ2-7; the match to TRBD1 covers 10 bases. There are 14 residues in the CDR3. Germline values: CDR1 SGHRS, CDR2 YFSETQ. The J segment lost 5 bases and the V segment lost 5 bases, leaving 7 bases of the junction unmatched. The CDR3 region is CASRRQGASDEQYF. For the CDR3, the DNA is TGCGCCAGCAGGAGACAGGGGGCTTCGGACGAGCAGTACTTC.

The rearrangement joins TRBV6-6 to TRBJ2-3, with unresolved D. Germline V gene data show CDR1 as MNHNY and CDR2 as SVGAGI (reference sequence). The CDR3 runs 12 residues. Trimming cost V 5 bases and J 5 bases, with 8 bases left between them. The CDR3 DNA reads as TGTGCCAGCAGTCCTAGTAGAGATACGCAGTATTTT. Translation: CASSPSRDTQYF.

The J gene is TRBJ2-3, the V gene TRBV9; 14 positions match TRBD2. CDR3 size: 15 residues. Unmatched junction bases numbered 1, after V lost 2 bases and J lost 5 bases. Germline V gives CDR1 SGDLS, CDR2 YYNGEE. The CDR3 region is CASSVGTSGRDTQYF. The CDR3 DNA follows: TGTGCCAGCAGCGTCGGGACTAGCGGGAGAGATACGCAGTATTTT.

The chain is built from TRBV9 and TRBJ2-5; 8 nucleotides align to TRBD2. V shed 3 bases, J shed 4 bases, and the junction held 11 bases outside the gene matches. This CDR3 comprises 16 residues. From germline, CDR1 is SGDLS and CDR2 YYNGEE. CDR3 sequence reads: CASSERLGSGRETQYF. CDR3 DNA sequence: TGTGCCAGCAGCGAGAGGCTAGGGAGCGGGAGAGAGACCCAGTACTTC.

This chain links TRBV9 with TRBJ2-2; D is undetermined. The V end was cut by 5 bases, the J end by 4 bases, with 12 bases between. The germline gives CDR1 SGDLS, CDR2 YYNGEE. This CDR3 has 14 residues. The CDR3 DNA follows: TGTGCCAGCAGTACCCGACTGGGCACCGGGGAGCTGTTTTTT. This sequence encodes CASSTRLGTGELFF.

The gene calls are TRBV4-3 and TRBJ1-6, with a tentative D call TRBD1 (5 bases). V gave up 0 bases and J gave up 7 bases, with 13 bases separating them. CDR3 size: 16 residues. CDR1 LGHNA and CDR2 YSLEER come from the germline V gene. The CDR3 is CASSQELWQGNSPLHF. In nucleotides, the CDR3 is TGCGCCAGCAGCCAAGAATTATGGCAGGGAAATTCACCCCTCCACTTT.

J is TRBJ2-1 and V is TRBV27; D is ambiguous. Germline values: CDR1 MNHEY, CDR2 SMNVEV (reference sequence). The CDR3 covers 14 residues. Trimming cost V 6 bases and J 6 bases, with 15 bases left between them. CDR3: CASSITVDLNEQFF. The CDR3 nucleotides read TGTGCCAGCAGCATCACAGTGGATCTCAATGAGCAGTTCTTC.

The rearrangement links TRBV6-6 to TRBJ1-6, with TRBD1 matching 7 bases. The CDR3 runs to 16 residues. Per germline, CDR1 MNHNY and CDR2 SVGAGI (reference sequence). After removal of 0 bases from V and 5 bases from J, the junction contained 4 bases not matched to a gene. CDR3 residues: CASSYSPGGNNSPLHF. Here the CDR3 DNA reads TGTGCCAGCAGTTACTCGCCAGGGGGTAATAATTCACCCCTCCACTTT.

V gene TRBV7-2 combines with J gene TRBJ2-7, with a weak D call TRBD2 (5 bases). The germline V and J ends were trimmed by 3 bases and 4 bases, with 10 bases remaining between them. Germline V lookup: CDR1 SGHTA, CDR2 FQGNSA. The CDR3 has 13 amino acids. CDR3 in amino acids: CASSFGSLYEQYF. The CDR3 nucleotides read TGTGCCAGCAGCTTTGGGAGTTTGTACGAGCAGTACTTC.

Comments on this clone: One junction end disagrees with the germline gene, perhaps due to a read error. The chain uses TRBV18 and TRBJ2-7; D perhaps matches TRBD2 (5 bases). The CDR3 is 13 residues long. Germline V gene sequence: CDR1 KGHSH, CDR2 LQKENI. The CDR3 spells CATSPSGSQEQYF. In DNA form, the CDR3 reads TGTGCCACCTCACCGTCGGGATCTCAGGAGCAGTACTTC. The whole variable domain, filled in from reference TRBV18 and TRBJ2-7, reads NAGVMQNPRHLVRRRGQEARLRCSPMKGHSHVYWYRQLPEEGLKFMVYLQKENIIDESGMPKERFSAEFPKEGPSILRIQQVVRGDSAAYFCATSPSGSQEQYFGPGTRLTVT.

V usage is TRBV27 and J usage is TRBJ2-2; D is unresolved. This CDR3 comprises 14 residues. In germline, CDR1 is MNHEY, CDR2 SMNVEV (reference sequence). Trimming cost V 3 bases and J 5 bases, with 10 bases left between them. In DNA, the CDR3 is TGTGCCAGCAGTTTCCGAGAGGCGACCGGGGAGCTGTTTTTT. Amino acids: CASSFREATGELFF.

This chain connects TRBV29-1 to TRBJ2-7, with 9 bases aligning to TRBD2. The germline CDR1 and CDR2 sequences are SQVTM and ANQGSEA. The CDR3 runs 14 residues. Germline trimming cut 4 bases from V and 5 bases from J; bases unmatched to any gene: 9. The CDR3 region is CSVAGLAGLNEQYF. Here the CDR3 DNA reads TGCAGCGTTGCAGGTCTAGCGGGACTTAACGAGCAGTACTTC.

The V and J genes are TRBV7-2 and TRBJ2-7; D might be TRBD1 (5 bases). The V and J ends lost 4 bases and 0 bases respectively, with 16 bases between them. Germline CDR1 SGHTA, CDR2 FQGNSA. This CDR3 has 16 residues. CDR3 sequence reads: CASSSSGAPSSYEQYF. The CDR3 nucleotides read TGTGCCAGCAGCTCCTCTGGGGCGCCAAGCTCCTACGAGCAGTACTTC.

This sequence joins TRBV19 and TRBJ2-7; TRBD1 matches at 10 bases. The junction had 4 bases not matched to a gene; V was cut back by 7 bases and J by 4 bases. The germline V gene has CDR1 LNHDA and CDR2 SQIVND (reference sequence). The CDR3 consists of 13 residues. DNA of the CDR3: TGTGCCAGTAAGGGACAGGGGCGATACGAGCAGTACTTC. It specifies CASKGQGRYEQYF.

The chain couples TRBV5-4 to TRBJ1-2; TRBD1 is a possible D gene (5 bases). Trimming removed 3 bases at V and 5 bases at J, with 14 bases between. This CDR3 has 14 amino acids. Germline assignment: CDR1 SGHNT and CDR2 YYREEE (reference sequence). The CDR3 protein is CASSSYRGGYGYTF. The CDR3 nucleotides read TGTGCCAGCAGCTCTTACCGGGGGGGATATGGCTACACCTTC.

V usage is TRBV5-1 and J usage is TRBJ2-1; TRBD2 agrees at 7 bases. The germline CDR1 and CDR2 sequences are SGHRS and YFSETQ. The CDR3 is made up of 16 amino acids. The trim removed 4 bases at V and 2 bases at J, leaving 9 bases unmatched. CDR3: CASSLGSGRAYNEQFF. As DNA, the CDR3 is TGCGCCAGCAGCCTCGGTTCGGGGAGGGCCTACAATGAGCAGTTCTTC.

The J gene is TRBJ1-1, the V gene TRBV7-9; 10 bases fit TRBD1. The CDR3 is 18 residues long. Germline V gives CDR1 SEHNR, CDR2 FQNEAQ (reference sequence). Trimming took 4 bases from V and 7 from J; bases not matched to a gene: 18. Here the CDR3 DNA reads TGTGCCAGCAGCTCCCTCCGGGACAGGGGCTTCCTCACTGGTGAAGCTTTCTTT. This codes for CASSSLRDRGFLTGEAFF.

The chain recombines TRBV4-1 with TRBJ1-2, with 11 bases lining up with TRBD1. The CDR3 totals 15 residues. V was pared by 0 bases and J by 8 bases, with 5 bases of the junction left unmatched. The germline CDR1 and CDR2 sequences are MGHRA and YSYEKL. The CDR3: CASSQEGQGGRGYTF. In DNA form, the CDR3 reads TGCGCCAGCAGCCAAGAGGGACAGGGGGGACGCGGCTACACCTTC.

This chain connects TRBV11-2 to TRBJ2-2; perhaps TRBD1 as D (6 bases). Looked up from germline, CDR1 is SGHAT and CDR2 is FQNNGV. Between the trimmed V and J ends, which lost 6 bases and 7 bases, there was a span of 18 bases. The CDR3 totals 15 residues. CDR3 residues: CASSLGASPGGELFF. The CDR3 nucleotides are TGTGCCAGCAGTCTGGGGGCTAGCCCAGGCGGGGAGCTGTTTTTT.

The J gene is TRBJ1-1, the V gene TRBV28; a weak D match, TRBD1 (6 bases). The ends were cut back, 6 bases at V and 6 bases at J, with 8 bases in the middle. This CDR3 comprises 11 residues. The germline gives CDR1 MDHEN, CDR2 SYDVKM. CDR3: CASSSGAEAFF. DNA of the CDR3: TGTGCCAGCAGCTCAGGGGCTGAAGCTTTCTTT.

The chain combines TRBV19 with TRBJ2-5; 7 nucleotides match TRBD1. CDR1 is LNHDA and CDR2 is SQIVND in the germline V gene (reference sequence). The CDR3 extends over 14 amino acids. With V trimmed by 3 bases and J by 5 bases, 6 bases remained unmatched. The CDR3 reads CASSIDRVGETQYF. CDR3 DNA: TGTGCCAGTAGTATTGACAGGGTAGGGGAGACCCAGTACTTC.